This TCR beta chain emerged from a study of identical twins. TCRdb re-derived calls from the 5' RACE reads in MiXCR, one entry per CDR3 protein. The sample contains fewer than 250,000 distinct CDR3 sequences, roughly 15% of which appear only once. This clonotype has more than one count but fewer than ten. There are 14 residues in the CDR3. Germline V lookup: CDR1 SQVTM, CDR2 ANQGSEA. V was cut by 2 bases and J by 6 bases, with 14 bases left in between. This sample also appeared in a second study, on T cells expressing NK-cell markers.

Sequencing was performed on CD8+ T cells sorted from blood. This TCR derives from a woman aged 18-35 years in good health. The chain couples TRBV29-1 to TRBJ1-5; tentatively, D is TRBD1 (5 bases). The CDR3 loop reads CSVEKWGRGQPQHF. Written as DNA, the CDR3 is TGCAGCGTTGAAAAATGGGGGAGAGGTCAGCCCCAGCATTTT.